Included here is one TCR beta chain sequence, with context. This sample stems from a study of glioma-infiltrating T cells. At the level of the study: Low-grade gliomas were grade II; glioblastomas were grade IV at initial diagnosis.

V shed 0 bases and J shed 4 bases, with 35 bases lying between them. This CDR3 comprises 23 residues. The germline gives CDR1 MGHRA, CDR2 YSYEKL. TCR alpha and beta CDR3 regions were amplified from RNA using iRepertoire nested multiplex PCR. TCRdb recomputed calls from the multiplex PCR reads with MiXCR, one row per CDR3 protein. The table includes a few hundred thousand distinct CDR3 sequences, 41% detected once. Sequenced input: glioma tissue, nonneoplastic brain tissue, or PBMCs (not recorded which). The chain has TRBV4-1 and TRBJ2-3, with D possibly matching TRBD2 (5 bases). This TCR came from a human donor with low-grade glioma or glioblastoma, undergoing nonglioma brain surgery, or in good health (not recorded which). The DNA of the CDR3 is TGCGCCAGCAGCCAAGATCCCTTCGGGGTATACGAGCAGTTCTCCGGGATAGCAGATACGCAGTATTTT. It yields the protein CASSQDPFGVYEQFSGIADTQYF.